The source of this T cell receptor (beta chain) is a study of cytomegalovirus exposure and HLA in healthy donors. V lost 2 bases, J lost 5 bases, and 13 bases lay in between. Germline values: CDR1 KGHSH, CDR2 LQKENI. This CDR3 contains 15 residues. The primer mix had 60 Vbeta and 13 Jbeta primers. Generated by immunoSEQ multiplex PCR, the TCRdb table keeps only in-frame clones and is missing some. The sample has 250,000 to 350,000 clones, 86% seen once. Participants comprised healthy donors of bone marrow. The source is a middle-aged man in good health and CMV-seropositive. V and J are TRBV18 and TRBJ1-5, with a weak D call TRBD1 (5 bases). Material: PBMCs. The CDR3 DNA follows: TGTGCCAGCTCACCAGCACAGGTCAGTGATCAGCCCCAGCATTTT. Translated: CASSPAQVSDQPQHF.